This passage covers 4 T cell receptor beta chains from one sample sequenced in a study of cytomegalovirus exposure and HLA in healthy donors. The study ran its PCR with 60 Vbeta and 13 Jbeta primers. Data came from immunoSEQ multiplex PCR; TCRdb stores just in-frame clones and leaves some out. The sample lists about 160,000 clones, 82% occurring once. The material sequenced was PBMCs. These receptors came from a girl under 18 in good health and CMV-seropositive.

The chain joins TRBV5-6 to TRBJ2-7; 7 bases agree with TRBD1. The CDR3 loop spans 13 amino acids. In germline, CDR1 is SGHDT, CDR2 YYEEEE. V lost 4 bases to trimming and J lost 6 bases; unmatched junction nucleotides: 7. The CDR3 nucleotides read TGTGCCAGCAGCCGAAACAACAGGGGCGAGCAGTACTTC. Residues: CASSRNNRGEQYF.

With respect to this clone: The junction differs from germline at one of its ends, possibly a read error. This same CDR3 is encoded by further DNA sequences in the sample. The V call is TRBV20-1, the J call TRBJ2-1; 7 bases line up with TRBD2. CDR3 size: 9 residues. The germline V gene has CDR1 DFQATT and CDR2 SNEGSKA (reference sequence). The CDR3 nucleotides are TGCAGTGGAGCGGGACGGAGGATCTTC. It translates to CSGAGRRIF.

The CDR3 is CASSSRRGEAFF. CDR3 sequence (DNA): TGTGCCAGCAGCTCTAGGCGGGGCGAAGCTTTCTTT. The V call is TRBV5-8, the J call TRBJ1-1, with D tentatively TRBD1 (5 bases). Germline V gene sequence: CDR1 SGHTS, CDR2 YDEGEE. The CDR3 consists of 12 residues. Deletions cut 3 bases from V and 8 bases from J, with 11 bases between.

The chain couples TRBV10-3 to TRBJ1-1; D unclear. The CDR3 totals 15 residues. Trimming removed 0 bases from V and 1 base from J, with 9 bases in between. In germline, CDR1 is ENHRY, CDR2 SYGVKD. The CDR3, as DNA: TGTGCCATCAGTGAGTCCAGCGTCGGGAACACTGAAGCTTTCTTT. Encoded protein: CAISESSVGNTEAFF.